These 32 T cell receptor beta chains originate from one sample sequenced in a study of CD8+CD57+ T cells in acquired aplastic anemia. Genomic DNA was employed as the template in profiling TCR beta VDJ and CDR3. Via MiXCR, TCRdb re-called the reads, giving one row per CDR3 protein. The sample has about 180,000 distinct CDR3 sequences, under 55% seen once. Sequencing was carried out using sorted CD4+, CD8+, or CD8+CD57+ T cells (not recorded which) from PBMCs. These receptors were obtained from a human donor in good health.

This chain connects TRBV11-2 to TRBJ2-3, with 7 bases aligning to TRBD1. V dropped 7 bases and J dropped 0; count of bases not matched to a gene: 7. This CDR3 has 15 residues. Germline CDR1 is SGHAT and CDR2 is FQNNGV. The CDR3 DNA sequence: TGTGCCAGCACCCTGGGGACAGCTAGCACAGATACGCAGTATTTT. Translation gives CASTLGTASTDTQYF.

The V gene is TRBV4-2, the J gene TRBJ1-1, with TRBD1 identical over 7 bases. The ends lost 4 bases at V and 0 bases at J; junction bases unmatched: 5. The germline V gene encodes CDR1 LGHNA and CDR2 YNFKEQ. This CDR3 contains 15 residues. CDR3 loop: CASSPGGQVNTEAFF. DNA of the CDR3: TGTGCCAGCAGCCCTGGAGGACAGGTGAACACTGAAGCTTTCTTT.

This clonotype was counted many times. J is TRBJ2-5 and V is TRBV7-8; possible D gene TRBD2, 5 bases. The CDR3 runs to 14 residues. The ends were cut back, 5 bases at V and 2 bases at J, with 12 bases in the middle. Germline values: CDR1 SGHVS, CDR2 FQNEAQ. This CDR3 is CASSLQRLQETQYF. CDR3 DNA sequence: TGTGCCAGCAGCCTTCAGCGGCTACAAGAGACCCAGTACTTC.

Many counts were recorded for this clonotype. The chain recombines TRBV20-1 with TRBJ1-1; no firm D call. Germline CDR1 and CDR2: DFQATT and SNEGSKA (reference sequence). Trimming left V 1 base short and J 5 bases short, with 11 bases between. CDR3 length equals 13 residues. CDR3: CSARAEGGTEAFF. In nucleotides, the CDR3 is TGCAGTGCTAGAGCGGAGGGAGGGACTGAAGCTTTCTTT.

CDR3: CASSLLDGDEAFF. Written as DNA, the CDR3 is TGTGCCAGCAGCTTATTGGACGGGGATGAAGCTTTCTTT. This chain joins TRBV7-6 and TRBJ1-1; D is uncertain. The germline gives CDR1 SGHVS, CDR2 FNYEAQ. This CDR3 region has 13 residues. Trimming removed 2 bases at V and 7 bases at J, with 11 bases between. Full variable domain (missing parts from reference TRBV7-6 and TRBJ1-1): GAGVSQSPRYKVTKRGQDVALRCDPISGHVSLYWYRQALGQGPEFLTYFNYEAQQDKSGLPNDRFSAERPEGSISTLTIQRTEQRDSAMYRCASSLLDGDEAFFGQGTRLTVV.

This clonotype came up many times. The V gene is TRBV25-1, the J gene TRBJ2-7, with 11 bases matching TRBD2. Germline loops: CDR1 MGHDK, CDR2 SYGVNS. CDR3 length equals 15 residues. Trimming took 2 bases from V and 3 from J; bases not matched to a gene: 3. CDR3 in DNA: TGTGCCAGCAGTGAAGTGGGGACTAGCGGCTACGAGCAGTACTTC. This translates into CASSEVGTSGYEQYF.

This clonotype was picked up many times. The chain is built from TRBV19 and TRBJ2-5, with 10 bases identical to TRBD1. Germline trimming cut 5 bases from V and 5 bases from J; bases unmatched to any gene: 8. This CDR3 region has 15 residues. Germline CDR1 and CDR2: LNHDA and SQIVND (reference sequence). The CDR3 bases are TGTGCCAGTAGTGCGGCGACAGGGGGCCGGGAGACCCAGTACTTC. This translates into CASSAATGGRETQYF.

This clonotype was detected ten times or more. The chain uses TRBV28 and TRBJ2-7; 7 bases align to TRBD1. V was clipped by 4 bases and J by 0 bases; unmatched bases: 6. The germline V gene encodes CDR1 MDHEN and CDR2 SYDVKM. The CDR3 loop spans 15 amino acids. The CDR3 region is CASSSVGTVSYEQYF. CDR3 bases: TGTGCCAGCAGTTCCGTCGGGACAGTCTCCTACGAGCAGTACTTC.

This clonotype was counted ten times or more. The chain joins TRBV5-1 to TRBJ2-7; the match to TRBD1 covers 8 bases. CDR1 and CDR2 from the germline V gene are SGHRS and YFSETQ. The CDR3 has 15 residues. Germline trimming cut 4 bases from V and 3 bases from J; bases unmatched to any gene: 9. The CDR3 here is CASSREPGGNYEQYF. CDR3 nucleotide sequence: TGCGCCAGCAGCAGGGAACCAGGGGGCAACTACGAGCAGTACTTC.

The chain uses TRBV19 and TRBJ1-1, with a tentative D call TRBD1 (5 bases). Per the germline V gene, CDR1 is LNHDA and CDR2 is SQIVND (reference sequence). This CDR3 is built from 13 residues. Trimming left V 4 bases short and J 0 bases short, with 6 bases between. DNA for the CDR3: TGTGCCAGTAGTACAGGGATGAACACTGAAGCTTTCTTT. Amino acid sequence: CASSTGMNTEAFF.

The chain carries TRBV12-3 or TRBV12-4 and TRBJ2-1; D not resolved. CDR3 size: 14 residues. V dropped 4 bases and J dropped 2 bases, with 9 bases sitting between them. Written as DNA, the CDR3 is TGTGCCAGCAGTTACACCTGGCCCTACAATGAGCAGTTCTTC. This codes for CASSYTWPYNEQFF.

This clonotype was observed at least ten times. This chain joins TRBV19 and TRBJ1-1, with 10 positions matching TRBD1. The V gene's germline CDR1 is LNHDA and CDR2 SQIVND (reference sequence). There are 16 residues in the CDR3. J gave up 3 bases and V 4 bases, and 8 bases lay outside the gene matches. CDR3 in amino acids: CASSTFFDRGHTEAFF. DNA for the CDR3: TGTGCCAGTAGTACCTTCTTCGACAGGGGGCACACTGAAGCTTTCTTT.

The chain combines TRBV12-3 or TRBV12-4 with TRBJ2-3, with D perhaps matching TRBD1 (6 bases). CDR3 length: 16 amino acids. With 3 bases removed from V and 4 bases from J, the gap between germline ends came to 17 bases. Here the CDR3 DNA reads TGTGCCAGCAGTTTTAAGGTTGGGGGCGCAGCAGATACGCAGTATTTT. Encoded protein: CASSFKVGGAADTQYF.

The V call is TRBV29-1, the J call TRBJ1-1; D remains ambiguous. Germline CDR1 SQVTM, CDR2 ANQGSEA. V lost 3 bases and J lost 4, with 6 bases in between. This CDR3 comprises 11 residues. The CDR3 loop is CSVDMGTEAFF. CDR3 nucleotides: TGCAGCGTTGATATGGGCACTGAAGCTTTCTTT.

The chain carries TRBV7-2 and TRBJ2-5; D gene uncertain. CDR3 length: 12 residues. Germline V gives CDR1 SGHTA, CDR2 FQGNSA. Trimming pared 2 bases from V and 2 bases from J, leaving 3 bases between. The CDR3 nucleotides read TGTGCCAGCAGCTTAATGCAAGAGACCCAGTACTTC. This gives the protein CASSLMQETQYF.

This chain uses TRBV2 with TRBJ2-3; D is perhaps TRBD1 (5 bases). Trimming pared 5 bases from V and 1 base from J, leaving 10 bases between. This CDR3 contains 14 residues. Looked up from germline, CDR1 is SNHLY and CDR2 is FYNNEI. The CDR3 nucleotides read TGTGCCAGCAGTCTACAGGCGGGCACAGATACGCAGTATTTT. Translated, it gives CASSLQAGTDTQYF.

V gene TRBV11-1 combines with J gene TRBJ2-3, with 9 bases fitting TRBD1. Looked up from germline, CDR1 is SGHAT and CDR2 is FQDESV (reference sequence). CDR3 length equals 15 residues. V shed 5 bases, J shed 6 bases, and the junction held 9 bases outside the gene matches. The CDR3 coding sequence is TGTGCCAGCAGCACAGGACAGGGGATTGCGGATACGCAGTATTTT. Protein product: CASSTGQGIADTQYF.

This clonotype came up many times. The CDR3 region is CASKAGPVDYGYTF. In nucleotides, the CDR3 is TGTGCCAGTAAGGCCGGGCCGGTCGACTATGGCTACACCTTC. The V call is TRBV19, the J call TRBJ1-2; D gene unclear. The CDR3 is 14 residues long. Trimming cost V 7 bases and J 3 bases, with 15 bases left between them. CDR1 and CDR2 (germline): LNHDA, SQIVND (reference sequence).

In its sample, this clonotype was seen many times. The chain employs TRBV10-1 and TRBJ2-3; TRBD1 is a possible D gene (5 bases). This CDR3 has 15 amino acids. V lost 0 bases and J 4 bases, leaving 11 bases between the germline ends. CDR1 is WNHNN and CDR2 is SYGVQD in the germline V gene (reference sequence). The CDR3 region is CASSESGVGADTQYF. CDR3 DNA: TGCGCCAGCAGTGAGTCAGGGGTGGGCGCAGATACGCAGTATTTT.

This clonotype was counted many times. The chain recombines TRBV30 with TRBJ1-2; D not resolved. Looked up from germline, CDR1 is GTSNPN and CDR2 is SVGIG (reference sequence). V lost 1 base and J lost 4, with 10 bases in between. There are 13 residues in the CDR3. The CDR3 loop is CAWSGTSSYGYTF. The CDR3, as DNA: TGTGCCTGGAGTGGGACTTCCAGCTATGGCTACACCTTC.

This chain uses TRBV7-6 with TRBJ1-6; D uncertain. V was clipped by 1 base and J by 10 bases, with 14 bases between them. The CDR3 has 15 amino acids. Germline CDR1 reads SGHVS; CDR2 reads FNYEAQ. The CDR3 nucleotides are TGTGCCAGCAGCTTAGTCGAAAATGCCAGGTCACCCCTCCACTTT. The encoded protein is CASSLVENARSPLHF. The variable domain in full, with the rest retrieved from reference TRBV7-6 and TRBJ1-6, is GAGVSQSPRYKVTKRGQDVALRCDPISGHVSLYWYRQALGQGPEFLTYFNYEAQQDKSGLPNDRFSAERPEGSISTLTIQRTEQRDSAMYRCASSLVENARSPLHFGNGTRLTVT.

V usage is TRBV24-1 and J usage is TRBJ1-4; no clear D. Trimming shortened V by 3 bases and J by 1 base, and 5 bases separated the two germline ends. The germline V gene has CDR1 KGHDR and CDR2 SFDVKD. The CDR3 runs 14 residues. The CDR3 DNA reads TGTGCCACCAGTGATGGTGGAACTAATGAAAAACTGTTTTTT. This gives the protein CATSDGGTNEKLFF.

This clonotype was counted at least ten times. The chain carries TRBV5-4 and TRBJ1-2; tentative D call: TRBD1 (6 bases). The CDR3 runs to 14 residues. Between the trimmed V and J ends, which lost 1 base and 4 bases, there was a span of 11 bases. Germline V gives CDR1 SGHNT, CDR2 YYREEE (reference sequence). The CDR3 loop reads CASSLRGHGYGYTF. CDR3 in DNA: TGTGCCAGCAGCTTGCGGGGGCACGGCTATGGCTACACCTTC.

This clonotype was detected only a few times. The rearrangement joins TRBV4-2 to TRBJ2-1, with TRBD2 as a possible D gene (6 bases). CDR1 is LGHNA and CDR2 is YNFKEQ in the germline V gene. The CDR3 covers 16 residues. Trimming cost V 4 bases and J 8 bases, with 21 bases left between them. CDR3 coding DNA: TGTGCCAGCAGCCCCAGAACCTCTAGCGTGGGGGATGAGCAGTTCTTC. This encodes CASSPRTSSVGDEQFF.

This clonotype was counted at least ten times. The chain joins TRBV5-6 to TRBJ2-3; TRBD1 is a possible D gene (6 bases). Germline CDR1 reads SGHDT; CDR2 reads YYEEEE. The CDR3 covers 16 residues. V dropped 4 bases and J dropped 3 bases, with 18 bases sitting between them. As DNA, the CDR3 is TGTGCCAGCAGCCCTTCATGGCAGGGGTTGACAGATACGCAGTATTTT. This codes for CASSPSWQGLTDTQYF.

The rearrangement links TRBV5-4 to TRBJ2-7, with TRBD2 matching over 8 bases. CDR3 length: 16 residues. Germline V gene sequence: CDR1 SGHNT, CDR2 YYREEE (reference sequence). V was pared by 4 bases and J by 4 bases, with 13 bases of the junction left unmatched. The CDR3, as DNA: TGTGCCAGCAGCGCGGCCACTGGGAGCGGGAGTTACGAGCAGTACTTC. Translating gives CASSAATGSGSYEQYF.

This clonotype was seen many times. V gene TRBV5-5 combines with J gene TRBJ2-5; D is unclear. CDR1 is SGHKS and CDR2 is YYEKEE in the germline V gene (reference sequence). There are 12 residues in the CDR3. The ends were cut back, 4 bases at V and 6 bases at J, with 10 bases in the middle. CDR3 loop: CASSLNEKTQYF. DNA for the CDR3: TGTGCCAGCAGCCTGAATGAAAAGACCCAGTACTTC.

A remark on this clonotype: A much larger clone is a single base away; this may be a read error. The rearrangement links TRBV11-1 to TRBJ2-3; 13 bases match TRBD2. CDR1 is SGHAT and CDR2 is FQDESV in the germline V gene (reference sequence). The CDR3 spans 18 residues. CDR3 DNA: TGTGCCAGCAGCTTCGGGACTAGCGGGACCGGGAAGGGAGATACGCACTATTTT. Its translation: CASSFGTSGTGKGDTHYF.

This clonotype was seen ten or more times. V and J are TRBV7-2 and TRBJ1-5; D is ambiguous. The CDR3 is 14 residues long. V was pared by 2 bases and J by 2 bases, with 7 bases between. Germline CDR1 SGHTA, CDR2 FQGNSA. In nucleotides, the CDR3 is TGTGCCAGCAGCTTAAACGGGGGCAATCAGCCCCAGCATTTT. Translating it yields CASSLNGGNQPQHF.

This clonotype was observed at least ten times. This sequence joins TRBV19 and TRBJ1-5; the match to TRBD1 covers 7 bases. V shed 3 bases and J 2 bases; nucleotides not matched to a gene: 1. The CDR3 covers 14 residues. Germline lookup yields CDR1 LNHDA and CDR2 SQIVND (reference sequence). This CDR3 is CASSIDRGNQPQHF. The CDR3 DNA sequence: TGTGCCAGTAGTATCGACAGGGGCAATCAGCCCCAGCATTTT.

This clonotype was observed a handful of times. It may be a read error: a sequence one base away is much more abundant. V is TRBV5-4 and J is TRBJ2-5, with 13 positions matching TRBD2. In germline, CDR1 is SGHNT, CDR2 YYREEE (reference sequence). CDR3 length: 16 amino acids. V dropped 2 bases and J dropped 9; count of bases not matched to a gene: 10. The chain's CDR3 is CASSFLSGLAGWAQYF. The CDR3 nucleotides read TGTGCCAGCAGCTTCCTCTCGGGACTAGCGGGGTGGGCCCAGTACTTC. The full variable domain, completed using reference TRBV5-4 and TRBJ2-5, is ETGVTQSPTHLIKTRGQQVTLRCSSQSGHNTVSWYQQALGQGPQFIFQYYREEENGRGNFPPRFSGLQFPNYSSELNVNALELDDSALYLCASSFLSGLAGWAQYFGPGTRLLVL.

The CDR3, as DNA: TGTGCCACCAGTGCCCGGAAGACAGGGTCTCCCTACAATGAGCAGTTCTTC. It codes for CATSARKTGSPYNEQFF. The gene calls are TRBV24-1 and TRBJ2-1; 7 bases align to TRBD1. The CDR3 contains 17 residues. Germline assignment: CDR1 KGHDR and CDR2 SFDVKD. V lost 5 bases and J lost 2; bases outside the gene matches: 11.